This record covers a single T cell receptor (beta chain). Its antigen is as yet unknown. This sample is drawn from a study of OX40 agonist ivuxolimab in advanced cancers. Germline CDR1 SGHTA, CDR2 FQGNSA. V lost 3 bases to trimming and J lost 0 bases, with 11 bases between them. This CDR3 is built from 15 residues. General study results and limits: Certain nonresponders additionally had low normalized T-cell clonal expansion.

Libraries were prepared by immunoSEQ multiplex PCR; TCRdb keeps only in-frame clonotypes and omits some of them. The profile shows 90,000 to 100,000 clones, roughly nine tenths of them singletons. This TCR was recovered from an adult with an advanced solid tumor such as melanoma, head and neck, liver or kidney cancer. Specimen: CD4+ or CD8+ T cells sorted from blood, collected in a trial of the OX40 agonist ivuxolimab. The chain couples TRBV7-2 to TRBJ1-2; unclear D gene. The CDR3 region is CASSFEGNSNYGYTF. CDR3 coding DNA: TGTGCCAGCAGCTTCGAGGGAAATTCTAACTATGGCTACACCTTC.